A selection of T cell receptor beta chains follows, all from one sample in a study of T cells in tuberculosis. Profiled with immunoSEQ multiplex PCR; TCRdb holds only in-frame clones, not every one. This table holds more than 30,000 clones, approximately 94% found once. The sequenced sample was PBMCs. The origin of the receptors is a donor aged 10-30 years with latent tuberculosis or without tuberculosis infection. CDR3s include the opening cysteine and the closing phenylalanine or tryptophan. A D gene is named only where the DNA matches it firmly. Not all rows give a size; the values are once, few, many and, for expanded clones, a class.

>TRBJ2-1|NA|TRBV30|NA
TGTGCCTGGAGTTTAAGGGGTGATGAGCAGTTCTTC
CAWSLRGDEQFF
>TRBJ2-1|NA|TRBV5-1|NA
TGCGCCAGCAGCTTGGGAACTTACAATGAGCAGTTCTTC
CASSLGTYNEQFF
>TRBJ2-1|NA|TRBV5-1|NA
TGCGCCAGCAGCTTGGCCGTAGCCGGGGAGCAGTTCTTC
CASSLAVAGEQFF
>TRBJ1-1|once|TRBV6-1|TRBD1
TGTGCCAGCAGTGTTTGGGACAGGGTGACGAACACTGAAGCTTTCTTT
CASSVWDRVTNTEAFF
>TRBJ2-1|NA|TRBV10-3|NA
TGTGCCATCAACCCCGACACTTACAATGAGCAGTTCTTC
CAINPDTYNEQFF
>TRBJ1-5|NA|TRBV19|NA
TGTGCCAGTAGTCCTGGGATGGGGCGATATAGCAATCAGCCCCAGCATTTT
CASSPGMGRYSNQPQHF
>TRBJ1-3|NA|TRBV30|NA
TGTGCCTGGAGCGTGTCGGGAAACACCATATATTTT
CAWSVSGNTIYF
>TRBJ1-2|NA|TRBV6-1|NA
TGTGCCAGCAGTGAAGCGAGAGGGAGTGGCTACACCTTC
CASSEARGSGYTF
>TRBJ1-1|NA|TRBV7-8|NA
TGTGCCAGCAGCTTAGTGGGGGGGACTCTGAACACTGAAGCTTTCTTT
CASSLVGGTLNTEAFF
>TRBJ1-2|NA|TRBV7-2|NA
TGTGCCAGCAGCTTAAGCTCTACGGGGGGTCAGGGCTACACCTTC
CASSLSSTGGQGYTF
>TRBJ2-7|NA|TRBV10-3|NA
TGTGCCATCAGTGATAGGCGGACAGATACCTACGAGCAGTACTTC
CAISDRRTDTYEQYF
>TRBJ2-3|NA|TRBV2|TRBD1
TGTGCCAGCAGTGTGGGACAGGGAATCGATACGCAGTATTTT
CASSVGQGIDTQYF
>TRBJ2-3|NA|TRBV10-3|TRBD2
TGTGCCATCAGTGATCAGCGGGGATCAGATACGCAGTATTTT
CAISDQRGSDTQYF
>TRBJ2-1|NA|TRBV2|TRBD2
TGTGCCAGCAGGACTAGCGGAAACAATGAGCAGTTCTTC
CASRTSGNNEQFF
>TRBJ2-1|NA|TRBV20-1|NA
TGCAGTGCTAGGAGCCTTGAGCAGTTCTTC
CSARSLEQFF
>TRBJ1-1|NA|TRBV9|NA
TGTGCCAGCAGGCGGGTCGGTACTGAAGCTTTCTTT
CASRRVGTEAFF
>TRBJ2-3|once|TRBV18|TRBD1
TGTGCCAGCTCACCCGGGACAGGGGATACGCAGTATTTT
CASSPGTGDTQYF
>TRBJ1-2|NA|TRBV5-1|NA
TGCGCCAGCAGCTTGGTCGCAGGGGTTGATGGCTACACCTTC
CASSLVAGVDGYTF
>TRBJ1-5|NA|TRBV5-1|TRBD1
TGCGCCAGCAGCACCGGGACAGGGACCCCCAATCAGCCCCAGCATTTT
CASSTGTGTPNQPQHF
>TRBJ2-7|NA|TRBV7-5|NA
NA
CVRSLGVAGGSHEQYF
>TRBJ2-7|NA|TRBV5-1|TRBD1
TGCGCCAGCAGCTTGATGGGACAGGGTCTCTACGAGCAGTACTTC
CASSLMGQGLYEQYF
>TRBJ2-2|NA|TRBV27|TRBD2
TGTGCCAGCAGGCCATTGAGGCGGGAGGGCCGGGGCGGGGAGCTGTTTTTT
CASRPLRREGRGGELFF
>TRBJ2-7|NA|TRBV5-5|TRBD1
TGTGCCAGCAGTTACGACAGGGAGCCCTACGAGCAGTACTTC
CASSYDREPYEQYF
>TRBJ2-1|NA|TRBV7-8|TRBD2
TGTGCCAGCGACACACGAAGACTAGCGGGAGGGCCGAGCAATGAGCAGTTCTTC
CASDTRRLAGGPSNEQFF
>TRBJ2-1|NA|TRBV11-2|TRBD1
TGTGCCAGCAGCTTAGCTGCGGACAGGGGCTCCTACAATGAGCAGTTCTTC
CASSLAADRGSYNEQFF
>TRBJ2-1|NA|TRBV13|TRBD2
TGTGCCAGCAGCTTAATCCGGGAGGGCCGGAACAATGAGCAGTTCTTC
CASSLIREGRNNEQFF
>TRBJ2-1|NA|TRBV7-9|TRBD1
TGTGCCAGCAGCTCCTGGGACAGAAATGAGCAGTTCTTC
CASSSWDRNEQFF
>TRBJ2-7|NA|TRBV5-1|NA
TGCGCCAGCAGCTTCGAGATAGCGACTCAGCAGTACTTC
CASSFEIATQQYF
>TRBJ2-7|NA|TRBV27|NA
TGTGCCAGCAGTCCCCTAGCGCGCCGGGACGAGCAGTACTTC
CASSPLARRDEQYF
>TRBJ2-6|NA|TRBV10-2|TRBD2
TGCGCCAGCAAACTAGCGGCTGGGGCCAACGTCCTGACTTTC
CASKLAAGANVLTF
>TRBJ1-2|once|TRBV13|NA
TGTGCCAGCAGCTACTACGGGTTGAACTATGGCTACACCTTC
CASSYYGLNYGYTF
>TRBJ2-7|once|TRBV14|NA
TGTGCCAGCAGCACAGGGTACGAGCAGTACTTC
CASSTGYEQYF
>TRBJ1-3|NA|TRBV12-5|NA
TGTGCTAGTGGTTTGGCCTCTCAGAACTCTGGAAACACCATATATTTT
CASGLASQNSGNTIYF
>TRBJ1-1|NA|TRBV5-1|NA
TGCGCCAGCAGCCTGCCAGGGAACACTGAAGCTTTCTTT
CASSLPGNTEAFF
>TRBJ1-1|NA|TRBV6-5|NA
TGTGCCAGCAGCGGACATGCCACTGAAGCTTTCTTT
CASSGHATEAFF
>TRBJ2-3|NA|TRBV2|TRBD1
TGTGCCAGCAGTACAGGGGCCGGCACAGATACGCAGTATTTT
CASSTGAGTDTQYF
>TRBJ2-3|NA|TRBV18|TRBD2
TGTGCCAGCTCACCAACGAGCGAAGGACTAGCGGTTTATACGAGCACAGATACGCAGTATTTT
CASSPTSEGLAVYTSTDTQYF
>TRBJ1-4|NA|TRBV28|NA
TGTGCCAGCAGCCCCAGGGCAACTAATGAAAAACTGTTTTTT
CASSPRATNEKLFF
>TRBJ1-2|NA|TRBV5-6|TRBD1
TGTGCCAGCACCTCATTCCCTAGACAGGGGAGCTATGGCTACACCTTC
CASTSFPRQGSYGYTF
>TRBJ2-7|NA|TRBV7-8|TRBD2
TGTGCCAGCAGCTCATCTAGCGGGAAGTCGGGGGAGCAGTACTTC
CASSSSSGKSGEQYF
>TRBJ2-3|NA|TRBV9|TRBD2
TGTGCCAGCAGCTCGGCGGCTAGCGGGGGGAGCACAGATACGCAGTATTTT
CASSSAASGGSTDTQYF
>TRBJ2-7|NA|TRBV10-2|TRBD2
TGCGCCAGCAGTGACGAAGCGGGAGGCTACGAGCAGTACTTC
CASSDEAGGYEQYF
>TRBJ2-7|NA|TRBV27|TRBD2
TGTGCCAGCAGACCTAGCGGGGCCTACGAGCAGTACTTC
CASRPSGAYEQYF
>TRBJ2-7|NA|TRBV7-2|TRBD2
TGTGCCAGCAGCCCAACCGGGGGGAGAAGCTCCTACGAGCAGTACTTC
CASSPTGGRSSYEQYF
>TRBJ2-7|NA|TRBV28|NA
TGTGCCAGCAGCTTCACACCTCGCTCCTACGAGCAGTACTTC
CASSFTPRSYEQYF
>TRBJ2-7|NA|TRBV28|NA
TGTGCCAGCAGTTTAGAACTGTTCTCCTACGAGCAGTACTTC
CASSLELFSYEQYF
>TRBJ1-1|NA|TRBV6-1|TRBD1
TGTGCCAGCAGTGCAACAGGGGTGAATACTGAAGCTTTCTTT
CASSATGVNTEAFF
>TRBJ1-2|once|TRBV7-2|TRBD1
TGTGCCAGCAGCATCCGACAGGGGAGCTATGGCTACACCTTC
CASSIRQGSYGYTF
>TRBJ2-5|few|TRBV18|NA
TGTGCCAGCTCACCACCGAGCGGAGGGAGTGGCGGTGAGACCCAGTACTTC
CASSPPSGGSGGETQYF
>TRBJ2-4|NA|TRBV4-1|TRBD2
TGCGCCAGCAGCCGAGGACTAGCGGGAGGAGAAGGCAAAAACATTCAGTACTTC
CASSRGLAGGEGKNIQYF
>TRBJ1-2|NA|TRBV12-5|TRBD1
TGTGCTAGTGGCGACTACAGGGGCCCCACCTTC
CASGDYRGPTF
>TRBJ2-7|NA|TRBV28|TRBD1
TGTGCCAGCGCGCCGGGACAGGGGTACGAGCAGTACTTC
CASAPGQGYEQYF
>TRBJ1-5|NA|TRBV5-5|NA
TGTGCCAGCAGCCTACGGGGGTCCGATCAGCCCCAGCATTTT
CASSLRGSDQPQHF
>TRBJ2-2|NA|TRBV5-1|NA
TGCGCCAGCAGCCTTGACAGGCGGACCGGGACCGGGGAGCTGTTTTTT
CASSLDRRTGTGELFF